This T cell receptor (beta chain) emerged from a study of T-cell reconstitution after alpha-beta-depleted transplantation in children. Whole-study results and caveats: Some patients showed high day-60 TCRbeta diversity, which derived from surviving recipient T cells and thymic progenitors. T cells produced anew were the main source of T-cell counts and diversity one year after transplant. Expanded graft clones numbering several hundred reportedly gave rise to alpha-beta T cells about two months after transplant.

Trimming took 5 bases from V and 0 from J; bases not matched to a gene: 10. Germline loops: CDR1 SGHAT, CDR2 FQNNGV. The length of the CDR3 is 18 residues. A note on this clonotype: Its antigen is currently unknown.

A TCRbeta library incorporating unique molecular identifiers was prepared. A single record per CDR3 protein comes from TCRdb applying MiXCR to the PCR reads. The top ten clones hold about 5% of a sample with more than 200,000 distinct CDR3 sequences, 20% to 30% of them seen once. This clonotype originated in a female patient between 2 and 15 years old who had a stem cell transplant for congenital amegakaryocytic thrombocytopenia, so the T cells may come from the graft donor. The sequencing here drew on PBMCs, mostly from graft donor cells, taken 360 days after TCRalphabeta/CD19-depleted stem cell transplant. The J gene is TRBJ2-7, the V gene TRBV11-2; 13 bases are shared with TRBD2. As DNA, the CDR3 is TGTGCCAGCAGCCCCAGGGGACTAGCGGGATACTTCTCCTACGAGCAGTACTTC. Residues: CASSPRGLAGYFSYEQYF.